These 9 T cell receptor beta chains originate from one sample sequenced in a study of Ad26.COV2.S vaccination and SARS-CoV-2 variants. Libraries were prepared by immunoSEQ multiplex PCR; TCRdb keeps only in-frame clonotypes and omits some of them. The data show about 280,000 clones, more than 75% seen once. Treatment reported: approximately 18 received Ad26.COV2.S at low or high dose, single or two shots; about 5 received placebo; per-sample allocation not given. The samples date from day 63 after the first vaccine or placebo injection. Here the sequenced sample was peripheral blood, taken in a trial of Ad26.COV2.S vaccine versus placebo. These receptors were taken from a person aged 18-65 years who received the Ad26.COV2.S COVID-19 vaccine or a placebo.

This clone was counted only a few times. CDR3 residues: CAWSPKTGIIIGNEQFF. The CDR3 nucleotides are TGTGCCTGGAGTCCGAAGACAGGGATAATTATAGGCAATGAGCAGTTCTTC. The V gene is TRBV30, the J gene TRBJ2-1; 7 bases agree with TRBD1. Losses at the gene ends were 2 bases for V and 6 bases for J; bases not matched to a gene: 16. CDR3 length: 17 amino acids. The V gene's germline CDR1 is GTSNPN and CDR2 SVGIG (reference sequence). The full variable domain, in which reference TRBV30 and TRBJ2-1 provide the parts outside the CDR3, is SQTIHQWPATLVQPVGSPLSLECTVEGTSNPNLYWYRQAAGRGLQLLFYSVGIGQISSEVPQNLSASRPQDRQFILSSKKLLLSDSGFYLCAWSPKTGIIIGNEQFFGPGTRLTVL.

This clone was seen only once. V is TRBV5-1 and J is TRBJ2-3; the D is unclear. The CDR3 runs 16 residues. Trimming removed 2 bases at V and 2 bases at J, with 15 bases between. CDR1 is SGHRS, CDR2 YFSETQ, per germline. CDR3 amino acids: CASSFTGSQHTDTQYF. In DNA form, the CDR3 reads TGCGCCAGCAGCTTCACCGGCTCACAGCACACAGATACGCAGTATTTT. Filled out from reference TRBV5-1 and TRBJ2-3, the complete variable domain reads KAGVTQTPRYLIKTRGQQVTLSCSPISGHRSVSWYQQTPGQGLQFLFEYFSETQRNKGNFPGRFSGRQFSNSRSEMNVSTLELGDSALYLCASSFTGSQHTDTQYFGPGTRLTVL.

The J gene is TRBJ1-1, the V gene TRBV2; TRBD1 matches 7 bases. Trimming at V came to 2 bases and at J to 2 bases, leaving 5 bases not matched to a gene. The CDR3 sequence is 15 residues long. Germline CDR1 SNHLY, CDR2 FYNNEI. The CDR3 bases are TGTGCCAGCAGTGAAAGGGGGCGCGGAAACACTGAAGCTTTCTTT. Amino acid sequence: CASSERGRGNTEAFF.

The chain has TRBV7-3 and TRBJ1-1; D not resolved. The CDR3 is made up of 13 amino acids. V was pared by 0 bases and J by 4 bases, with 6 bases between. Germline V gene sequence: CDR1 SGHTA, CDR2 FQGTGA. Here the CDR3 reads CASSLTTGTEAFF. The CDR3 nucleotides are TGTGCCAGCAGCTTAACCACGGGCACTGAAGCTTTCTTT.

This clone was observed once. This chain connects TRBV6-5 to TRBJ2-1; the D gene is possibly TRBD2 (6 bases). With 2 bases removed from V and 11 bases from J, the gap between germline ends came to 16 bases. The CDR3 loop spans 14 amino acids. CDR1 is MNHEY, CDR2 SVGAGI, per germline. CDR3 sequence: CASSYQGLLTKQFF. The CDR3 DNA sequence: TGTGCCAGCAGTTACCAGGGACTCCTAACCAAGCAGTTCTTC.

The J gene is TRBJ1-6, the V gene TRBV7-8, with D hard to call. The CDR3 is 15 residues long. Between the trimmed V and J ends, which lost 3 bases and 0 bases, there was a span of 6 bases. Germline assignment: CDR1 SGHVS and CDR2 FQNEAQ. This chain's CDR3 is CASSFESSYNSPLHF. In nucleotides, the CDR3 is TGTGCCAGCAGCTTCGAAAGCTCCTATAATTCACCCCTCCACTTT.

This chain's CDR3 is CASSSRDRGMGAFF. CDR3 sequence (DNA): TGTGCCAGCAGCTCCCGGGACAGGGGAATGGGGGCTTTCTTT. The J gene is TRBJ1-1, the V gene TRBV7-2; 10 bases agree with TRBD1. J lost 11 bases, V lost 4 bases, and 10 bases had no gene match. The V gene's germline CDR1 is SGHTA and CDR2 FQGNSA. This CDR3 is built from 14 residues.

The chain links TRBV4-1 to TRBJ1-1; 7 bases are shared with TRBD1. The CDR3 loop spans 13 amino acids. V lost 2 bases and J lost 11; bases outside the gene matches: 8. Per germline, CDR1 MGHRA and CDR2 YSYEKL. The DNA of the CDR3 is TGCGCCAGCAGCCAAACCAGGGGGGAGAGGGCTTTCTTT. Its translation is CASSQTRGERAFF.

The chain joins TRBV7-8 to TRBJ2-4; D is possibly TRBD1 (6 bases). The germline V gene has CDR1 SGHVS and CDR2 FQNEAQ. V was clipped by 3 bases and J by 2 bases, with 8 bases between them. The CDR3 spans 14 residues. CDR3 protein: CASSFWDTKNIQYF. CDR3 nucleotide sequence: TGTGCCAGCAGCTTCTGGGACACCAAAAACATTCAGTACTTC.